Shown below are 26 T cell receptor beta chains from a single sample sequenced in a study of blood T cells in healthy people across ages. Through a sample-barcoded 5' primer and a J-beta primer mix, a second PCR was run for roughly 6 to 11 cycles. TCRdb used MiXCR to reprocess the 5' RACE reads, holding one entry per CDR3 protein. In the table there are about 1 million distinct CDR3 sequences, more than 35% of which are singletons. Sequencing was performed on blood. The receptors were sampled from a woman in her sixties in good health.

The chain couples TRBV15 to TRBJ2-7, with 9 positions matching TRBD1. The CDR3 length is 18 residues. The J segment lost 0 bases and the V segment lost 0 bases, leaving 9 bases of the junction unmatched. Germline CDR1 is LNHNV and CDR2 is YYDKDF (reference sequence). The CDR3 reads CATSREPFGTGRSYEQYF. The CDR3 coding sequence is TGTGCCACCAGCAGAGAACCTTTCGGGACAGGGCGCTCCTACGAGCAGTACTTC.

V is TRBV6-2 or TRBV6-3 and J is TRBJ1-2, with 8 positions matching TRBD1. Germline lookup yields CDR1 MNHEY and CDR2 SVGEGT. The CDR3 has 17 residues. Unmatched junction bases numbered 9, after V lost 0 bases and J lost 3 bases. The CDR3 sequence: CASSYSPRPGQDYGYTF. The DNA of the CDR3 is TGTGCCAGCAGTTACTCTCCAAGGCCGGGACAGGACTATGGCTACACCTTC.

This clonotype showed up many times. The chain recombines TRBV5-1 with TRBJ2-7, with TRBD1 identical over 9 bases. This CDR3 comprises 16 residues. V lost 2 bases and J lost 0; bases outside the gene matches: 6. The germline CDR1 and CDR2 sequences are SGHRS and YFSETQ. The CDR3: CASSFPDRGDSYEQYF. In DNA form, the CDR3 reads TGCGCCAGCAGCTTCCCGGACAGGGGCGACTCCTACGAGCAGTACTTC.

This clonotype was counted a single time. V gene TRBV7-6 combines with J gene TRBJ2-3; 9 bases line up with TRBD1. The J segment lost 1 base and the V segment lost 6 bases, leaving 5 bases of the junction unmatched. Germline CDR1 is SGHVS and CDR2 is FNYEAQ. There are 15 residues in the CDR3. DNA for the CDR3: TGTGCCAGCAGTCCACAGGGGGCGCGCACAGATACGCAGTATTTT. The encoded protein is CASSPQGARTDTQYF.

This clonotype was detected a few times. J is TRBJ2-7 and V is TRBV5-1; maybe TRBD1 (5 bases). The V end was cut by 2 bases, the J end by 2 bases, with 17 bases between. This CDR3 is built from 16 residues. Germline CDR1 reads SGHRS; CDR2 reads YFSETQ. Here the CDR3 reads CASSFMGRSRTYEQYF. The CDR3 DNA reads as TGCGCCAGCAGCTTCATGGGGCGGAGCCGAACCTACGAGCAGTACTTC.

J is TRBJ2-1 and V is TRBV27; weak D call: TRBD1 (6 bases). Trimming took off 2 bases at V and 4 bases at J, with 12 bases between the two ends. The germline V gene encodes CDR1 MNHEY and CDR2 SMNVEV (reference sequence). The CDR3 length is 15 residues. The CDR3 region is CASSLVRTGYNEQFF. The CDR3 region has the DNA TGTGCCAGCAGTTTAGTACGTACAGGGTACAATGAGCAGTTCTTC.

The chain is built from TRBV2 and TRBJ2-2; 8 nucleotides line up with TRBD1. V dropped 1 base and J dropped 6; count of bases not matched to a gene: 4. Germline V gene sequence: CDR1 SNHLY, CDR2 FYNNEI. The CDR3 has 15 residues. The DNA for the CDR3 is TGTGCCAGCAGTGAAGACAGGGGGATTCCCGGGGAGCTGTTTTTT. This translates into CASSEDRGIPGELFF.

The sample holds one count of this clonotype. This chain uses TRBV27 with TRBJ1-2; TRBD1 aligns across 9 bases. CDR1 is MNHEY, CDR2 SMNVEV, per germline (reference sequence). There are 13 residues in the CDR3. V was pared by 5 bases and J by 9 bases, with 7 bases of the junction left unmatched. In DNA, the CDR3 is TGTGCCAGCAGTCCTACAGGGGGCTCGCGCTACACCTTC. As protein: CASSPTGGSRYTF.

V and J are TRBV5-1 and TRBJ2-1; 8 positions agree with TRBD1. The CDR3 has 14 amino acids. V trimming: 6 bases; J trimming: 10 bases; junction bases outside the gene matches: 12. The germline CDR1 and CDR2 sequences are SGHRS and YFSETQ. The CDR3 is CASNFQGAEGEQFF. CDR3 nucleotide sequence: TGCGCCAGCAACTTCCAGGGGGCAGAAGGAGAGCAGTTCTTC.

The V call is TRBV5-6, the J call TRBJ2-3; 7 bases map to TRBD2. J lost 5 bases, V lost 0 bases, and 12 bases had no gene match. This CDR3 is built from 17 residues. The germline V gene has CDR1 SGHDT and CDR2 YYEEEE. CDR3: CASSLGPGGGRKDTQYF. The DNA of the CDR3 is TGTGCCAGCAGCTTGGGGCCCGGCGGCGGGAGAAAAGATACGCAGTATTTT.

Comments on this clonotype: At one boundary the junction diverges from the germline segment, which might be a read error. The chain uses TRBV4-1 and TRBJ2-2; D perhaps matches TRBD1 (6 bases). Per the germline V gene, CDR1 is MGHRA and CDR2 is YSYEKL. This CDR3 has 13 amino acids. CDR3 amino acids: CASTQGGTGELFF. In DNA form, the CDR3 reads TGCGCCAGCACCCAAGGGGGTACCGGGGAGCTGTTTTTT.

This clonotype was seen a handful of times. The chain carries TRBV6-1 and TRBJ2-5; D may match TRBD1 or TRBD2 (5 bases each). Trimming took off 8 bases at V and 5 bases at J, with 12 bases between the two ends. Germline-derived CDR1 and CDR2 are MNHNS and SASEGT. The CDR3 loop spans 12 amino acids. This CDR3 reads CASVWDRETQYF. CDR3 nucleotides: TGTGCCAGCGTGTGGGACCGGGAGACCCAGTACTTC.

About this clonotype: A read error may be the cause here, since a much bigger clone is one base away. This chain connects TRBV29-1 to TRBJ2-1; 11 bases line up with TRBD2. The CDR3 length is 13 residues. Trimming removed 7 bases from V and 5 bases from J; junction bases left unmatched: 4. Germline V gene lookup returns CDR1 SQVTM and CDR2 ANQGSEA. The CDR3 spells CSDMGLADNEQFF. CDR3 bases: TGCAGCGACATGGGACTAGCGGACAATGAGCAGTTCTTC.

This clonotype showed up just a few times. The chain uses TRBV20-1 and TRBJ2-7; maybe TRBD2 (5 bases). The V end was cut by 4 bases, the J end by 2 bases, with 12 bases between. Germline V gene sequence: CDR1 DFQATT, CDR2 SNEGSKA (reference sequence). This CDR3 contains 13 residues. The CDR3 region is CSAKRRGPYEQYF. CDR3 bases: TGCAGTGCTAAGCGGAGAGGCCCCTACGAGCAGTACTTC.

This chain connects TRBV9 to TRBJ2-3; D is tentatively TRBD1 or TRBD2 (5 bases each). Germline loops: CDR1 SGDLS, CDR2 YYNGEE. V dropped 3 bases and J dropped 0 bases, with 11 bases sitting between them. The CDR3 is 15 residues long. The CDR3 DNA reads TGTGCCAGCAGCGCTTTTGGGGGTAGCACAGATACGCAGTATTTT. It specifies CASSAFGGSTDTQYF.

The chain employs TRBV11-3 and TRBJ2-7; 9 nucleotides line up with TRBD2. The CDR3 contains 16 residues. Per germline, CDR1 SGHNT and CDR2 YENEEA. V was pared by 2 bases and J by 0 bases, with 5 bases of the junction left unmatched. The CDR3 loop is CASSLSTSGLSYEQYF. The CDR3, as DNA: TGTGCCAGCAGCTTATCTACTAGCGGGCTCTCCTACGAGCAGTACTTC.

This chain uses TRBV9 with TRBJ1-1; D is ambiguous. In germline, CDR1 is SGDLS, CDR2 YYNGEE. The CDR3 spans 13 residues. Between the trimmed V and J ends, which lost 3 bases and 1 base, there was a span of 7 bases. CDR3 protein: CASSGVSNTEAFF. CDR3 in DNA: TGTGCCAGCAGCGGAGTGTCGAACACTGAAGCTTTCTTT.

The chain uses TRBV19 and TRBJ2-3, with 11 bases identical to TRBD2. Germline V CDR1 and CDR2: LNHDA, SQIVND (reference sequence). Trimming at V came to 7 bases and at J to 6 bases, leaving 6 bases not matched to a gene. The CDR3 contains 14 residues. The DNA of the CDR3 is TGTGCCAGTAAGACTAGCGGGATTCTGGATACGCAGTATTTT. It encodes CASKTSGILDTQYF.

The genes are TRBV19 and TRBJ2-5, with D possibly TRBD2 on 5 matching bases. The CDR3 runs 14 residues. V shed 4 bases and J shed 5 bases, with 14 bases lying between them. Germline CDR1 reads LNHDA; CDR2 reads SQIVND (reference sequence). The CDR3: CASSTGLRRETQYF. The CDR3 DNA reads TGTGCCAGTAGTACTGGACTTCGGCGGGAGACCCAGTACTTC.

The chain employs TRBV6-5 and TRBJ2-1; 15 bases are shared with TRBD2. The end of the DNA is better explained by TRBJ2-7, so the J call may be wrong. The CDR3 consists of 17 residues. From germline, CDR1 is MNHEY and CDR2 SVGAGI. In nucleotides, the CDR3 is TGTGCCAGCAGTTACCGGACTAGCGGGAGGGCAGTCTACGAGCAGTACTTC. It translates to CASSYRTSGRAVYEQYF.

This clonotype was counted a few times. The chain has TRBV12-3 or TRBV12-4 and TRBJ2-7; tentative D call: TRBD2 (5 bases). Trimming took 3 bases from V and 2 from J, leaving 11 bases between them. The CDR3 contains 14 residues. The CDR3 DNA reads as TGTGCCAGCAGTTTCCGGGGTTACCCCTACGAGCAGTACTTC. This translates into CASSFRGYPYEQYF.

The J gene is TRBJ2-1, the V gene TRBV21-1; the DNA was not compared with TRBD2, the D call given in the table. TRBV21-1 corresponds to a pseudogene. The CDR3 has 15 amino acids. This CDR3 is CASKSTSGDRNEQFF. DNA of the CDR3: TGTGCCAGCAAGTCAACTAGCGGGGACCGCAATGAGCAGTTCTTC.

This clonotype was picked up a small number of times. The V gene is TRBV27, the J gene TRBJ2-1, with D unresolved. The CDR3 totals 11 residues. Per germline, CDR1 MNHEY and CDR2 SMNVEV (reference sequence). The V end was cut by 11 bases, the J end by 10 bases, with 15 bases between. In DNA form, the CDR3 reads TGTGCCGCTCTCAAGGGCAGGGAGCAGTTCTTC. This codes for CAALKGREQFF.

The rearrangement joins TRBV20-1 to TRBJ2-1, with TRBD2 matching 9 bases. The tail of the sequence fits TRBJ2-7 better, so the J call may be wrong. The CDR3 length is 17 residues. Germline CDR1 reads DFQATT; CDR2 reads SNEGSKA (reference sequence). The CDR3 sequence: CSASWRAGTSSYNEQYF. Here the CDR3 DNA reads TGCAGTGCTAGCTGGAGGGCCGGGACTAGCTCCTACAATGAGCAGTACTTC.

This clonotype was counted between two and nine times. The genes are TRBV15 and TRBJ1-2, with D perhaps matching TRBD1 (6 bases). This CDR3 has 15 residues. Deletions cut 4 bases from V and 4 bases from J, with 16 bases between. The germline V gene encodes CDR1 LNHNV and CDR2 YYDKDF (reference sequence). CDR3 residues: CATSTRGQGGYGYTF. The CDR3, as DNA: TGTGCCACCAGCACCCGGGGGCAGGGCGGCTATGGCTACACCTTC.

The CDR3 DNA follows: TGCAGCGTTGGGACTAGCGGGGGCACCGGGGAGCTGTTTTTT. Its protein product is CSVGTSGGTGELFF. V usage is TRBV29-1 and J usage is TRBJ2-2; 13 nucleotides align to TRBD2. CDR3 length: 14 amino acids. CDR1 and CDR2 from the germline V gene are SQVTM and ANQGSEA. V gave up 4 bases and J gave up 4 bases; unmatched junction bases: 0.